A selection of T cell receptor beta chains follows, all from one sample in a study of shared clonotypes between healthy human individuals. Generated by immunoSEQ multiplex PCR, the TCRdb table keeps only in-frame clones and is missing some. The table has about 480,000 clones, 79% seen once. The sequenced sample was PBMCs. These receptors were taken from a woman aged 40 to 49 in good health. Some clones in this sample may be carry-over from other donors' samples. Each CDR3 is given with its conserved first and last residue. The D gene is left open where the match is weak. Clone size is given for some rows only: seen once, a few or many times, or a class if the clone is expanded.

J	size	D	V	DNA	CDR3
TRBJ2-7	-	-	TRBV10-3	TGTGCCATCGGGGTCTTTCGGGACGGCTCCTACGAGCAGTACTTC	CAIGVFRDGSYEQYF
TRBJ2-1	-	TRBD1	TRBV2	TGTGCCAGCCAGGGGGAGACCTACAATGAGCAGTTCTTC	CASQGETYNEQFF
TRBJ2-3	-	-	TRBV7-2	TGTGCCAGCAGCTCGGGACACCGCACAGATACGCAGTATTTT	CASSSGHRTDTQYF
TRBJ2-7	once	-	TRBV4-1	TGCGCCAGCAGCCAAGGCCCTGCTCAGGGTAGCGAGCAGTACTTC	CASSQGPAQGSEQYF
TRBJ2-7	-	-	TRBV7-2	TGTGCCAGCAGCCACGGGGGCGGCGAGCAGTACTTC	CASSHGGGEQYF
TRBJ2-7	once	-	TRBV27	TGTGCCAGCAGTTTAACAGGGCGGTCCTACGAGCAGTACTTC	CASSLTGRSYEQYF
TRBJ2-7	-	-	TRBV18	TGTGCCAGCTCACCGATGGCACTGGGCGAGCAGTACTTC	CASSPMALGEQYF
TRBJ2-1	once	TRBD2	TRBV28	TGTGCCAGCAGCCGGACTAGCGGGACCCCCTACAATGAGCAGTTCTTC	CASSRTSGTPYNEQFF
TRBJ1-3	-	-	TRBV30	TGTGCCTGGAGTGAGGACAATAACTCTGGAAACACCATATATTTT	CAWSEDNNSGNTIYF
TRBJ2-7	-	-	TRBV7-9	TGTGCCAGCAGCCCCAGAACTTCCAGGATCTCCTACGAGCAGTACTTC	CASSPRTSRISYEQYF
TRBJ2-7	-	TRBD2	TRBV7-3	TGTGCCAGCAGCTTAGGGGAGGGCCACGAGCAGTACTTC	CASSLGEGHEQYF
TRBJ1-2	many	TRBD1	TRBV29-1	TGCAGCGTCAGGACAGGGGTTAACTATGGCTACACCTTC	CSVRTGVNYGYTF
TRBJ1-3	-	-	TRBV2	TGTGCCAGCAGTGAATTTCTAGGGGGTTACACCATATATTTT	CASSEFLGGYTIYF
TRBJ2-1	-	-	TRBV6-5	TGTGCCAGCAGTTACGACCGCTACAATGAGCAGTTCTTC	CASSYDRYNEQFF
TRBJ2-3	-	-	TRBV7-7	TGTGCTAGCAGCTTAAACCCGATCACAGATACGCAGTATTTT	CASSLNPITDTQYF
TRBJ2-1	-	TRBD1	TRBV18	TGTGCCAGCTCACCCGAGGACAGGGTCCACAATGAGCAGTTCTTC	CASSPEDRVHNEQFF
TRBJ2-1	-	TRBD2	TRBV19	TGTGCCAGTAGTGGGGGGGAAGTATTATACAATGAGCAGTTCTTC	CASSGGEVLYNEQFF
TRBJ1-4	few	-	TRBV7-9	TGTGCCATGGGGGGTACTAATGAAAAACTGTTTTTT	CAMGGTNEKLFF
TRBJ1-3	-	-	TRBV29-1	TGCAGCGTTCTCCTCTCTGGAAACACCATATATTTT	CSVLLSGNTIYF
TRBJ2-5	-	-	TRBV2	TGTGCCAGCAGGAAGGAGGGGGAGACCCAGTACTTC	CASRKEGETQYF
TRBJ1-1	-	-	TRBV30	TGTGCCTACCACCGGGACCGGAGAGAAGCTTTCTTT	CAYHRDRREAFF
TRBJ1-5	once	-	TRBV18	TGTGCCAGCTCACCCGGCAATAGCAATCAGCCCCAGCATTTT	CASSPGNSNQPQHF
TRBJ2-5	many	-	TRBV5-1	TGCGCCAGCAGCTTGGAGGCGGGATCCAGAGAGACCCAGTACTTC	CASSLEAGSRETQYF
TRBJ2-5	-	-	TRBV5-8	TGTGCCAGCAGCGCGAGGACAGAAGCACAAGAGACCCAGTACTTC	CASSARTEAQETQYF
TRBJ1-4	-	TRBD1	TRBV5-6	TGTGCCAGCAGCAGGGGACAGGGGGCGCGAGGTCGGAGTGAAAAACTGTTTTTT	CASSRGQGARGRSEKLFF
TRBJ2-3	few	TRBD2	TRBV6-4	TGTGCCAGCAGTGACGGTAGCGGGAGCTCAGATACGCAGTATTTT	CASSDGSGSSDTQYF
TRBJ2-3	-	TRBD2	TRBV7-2	TGTGCCAGCAGCTTAGATCCCGGACTAGCGGGCGACACAGATACGCAGTATTTT	CASSLDPGLAGDTDTQYF
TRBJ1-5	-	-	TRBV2	TGTGCCAGCAGTGACTCGGGGGGTCAGCCCCAGCATTTT	CASSDSGGQPQHF
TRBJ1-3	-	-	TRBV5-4	TGTGCCAGCAGCTTGGATAACTCTGGAAACACCATATATTTT	CASSLDNSGNTIYF
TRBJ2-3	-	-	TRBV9	TGTGCCAGCAGCGCAGGACTATCCGAGAGCACAGATACGCAGTATTTT	CASSAGLSESTDTQYF
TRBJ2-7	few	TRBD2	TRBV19	TGTGCCAGTAGTATCCCGGGACTAGCGGGAGCCGAGCAGTACTTC	CASSIPGLAGAEQYF
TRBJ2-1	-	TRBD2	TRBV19	TGTGCCAGTACGTCCAGGGGACTAGCGAGGGACTACAATGAGCAGTTCTTC	CASTSRGLARDYNEQFF
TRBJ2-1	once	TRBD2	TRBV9	TGTGCCAGCAGCGCTAACATCGGGACTAGCGGGAGAGTGGGGTACAATGAGCAGTTCTTC	CASSANIGTSGRVGYNEQFF
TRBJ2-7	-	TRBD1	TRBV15	TGTGCCACCAGCAGACTCTATTCCGGGACAGGGAGCGAGCAGTACTTC	CATSRLYSGTGSEQYF
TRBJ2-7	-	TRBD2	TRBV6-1	TGTGCCAGCGCGACTAGCGGAAGCTTGTCTTACGAGCAGTACTTC	CASATSGSLSYEQYF
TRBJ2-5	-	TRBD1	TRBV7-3	TGTGCCAGCAGCCTGGACAGGGACGAGACCCAGTACTTC	CASSLDRDETQYF
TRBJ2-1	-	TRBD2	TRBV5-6	TGTGCCAGCAGCTTGGCTAGCGGGAGGGTCCTCTCCTACAATGAGCAGTTCTTC	CASSLASGRVLSYNEQFF
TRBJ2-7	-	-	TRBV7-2	TGTGCCTCCACCCGCTGGGCGAGCTACGAGCAGTACTTC	CASTRWASYEQYF
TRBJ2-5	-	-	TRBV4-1	TGCGCCAGCAGCCGCCAAAATGAGAATAGTCCGGAGACCCAGTACTTC	CASSRQNENSPETQYF
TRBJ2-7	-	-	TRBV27	TGTGCCAGCAGTCCCACTCGGACACTTTACGAGCAGTACTTC	CASSPTRTLYEQYF
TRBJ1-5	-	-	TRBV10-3	TGTGCCATCAGTGAGTCGGAGACGCAGAATAGCAATCAGCCCCAGCATTTT	CAISESETQNSNQPQHF
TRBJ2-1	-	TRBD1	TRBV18	TGTGCCAGCTCACAAGACAGGGGTTACAGGTTGGAGCAGTTCTTC	CASSQDRGYRLEQFF
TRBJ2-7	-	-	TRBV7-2	TGTGCCAGCAGCTCCCCATCCGGCTCCTACGAGCAGTACTTC	CASSSPSGSYEQYF
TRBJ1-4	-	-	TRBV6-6	TGTGCCAGCAGTAACACCGCAACTAATGAAAAACTGTTTTTT	CASSNTATNEKLFF
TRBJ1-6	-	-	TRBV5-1	TGCGCCAGCAGCCTGGACGGGAATTCACCCCTCCACTTT	CASSLDGNSPLHF
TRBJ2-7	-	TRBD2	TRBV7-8	TGTGCCAGCAGCCCGACTAGCGGGAGGGCCCTCGACGAGCAGTACTTC	CASSPTSGRALDEQYF
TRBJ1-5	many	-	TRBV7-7	TGTGCCAGCAGCTTAGGATGGAAAAATCAGCCCCAGCATTTT	CASSLGWKNQPQHF
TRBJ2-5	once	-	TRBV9	TGTGCCAGCAGCGTAGCTCTTCAAGAGACCCAGTACTTC	CASSVALQETQYF
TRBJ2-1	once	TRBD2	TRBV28	TGTGCCAGCAGTTTTGGCGGGAGGGCCTACAATGAGCAGTTCTTC	CASSFGGRAYNEQFF
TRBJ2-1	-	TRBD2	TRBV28	TGTGCCAGCAGTTTCCCCTTACTAGCGGGATGGGGGAATGAGCAGTTCTTC	CASSFPLLAGWGNEQFF
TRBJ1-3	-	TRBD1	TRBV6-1	TGTGCCAGCAGCAGCCCAGACAGGGTTGGAAACACCATATATTTT	CASSSPDRVGNTIYF
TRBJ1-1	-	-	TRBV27	TGTGCCAGCAGCGCAGGTCGGCACCAAAATGAAGCTTTCTTT	CASSAGRHQNEAFF
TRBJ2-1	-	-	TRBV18	TGTGCCAGCTCACTCCCCCTCGGGAGCTCCTACAATGAGCAGTTCTTC	CASSLPLGSSYNEQFF
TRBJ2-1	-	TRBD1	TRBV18	TGTGCCAGCTCAACATACCGGGACAGGGACAATGAGCAGTTCTTC	CASSTYRDRDNEQFF